The present T cell receptor (beta chain) was sequenced within a study of OX40 agonist ivuxolimab in advanced cancers. Overall study context: Three patients had partial responses: one hepatocellular carcinoma, two cutaneous melanoma.

Study results and limitations: Among the lowest peripheral clonal expansion occurred in 0.1-3.0 mg/kg partial responders. Circulating CD4+ and CD8+ T cells showed clonal expansion by week 6 at 0.1 to 3.0 mg/kg.

Generated by immunoSEQ multiplex PCR, the TCRdb table keeps only in-frame clones and is missing some. The repertoire consists of around 86,000 clones, with just over 90% occurring once and the leading ten covering approximately 14%. The CDR3 length is 17 residues. Between the trimmed V and J ends, which lost 5 bases and 1 base, there was a span of 18 bases. The germline V gene has CDR1 SGHTA and CDR2 FQGNSA. This clone was found once. Its matching antigen is unknown. The TCR was taken from an adult with an advanced solid tumor such as melanoma, head and neck, liver or kidney cancer. The V and J genes are TRBV7-2 and TRBJ2-1, with D hard to call. Material: CD4+ or CD8+ T cells sorted from blood, obtained in a trial of the OX40 agonist ivuxolimab. The CDR3 coding sequence is TGTGCCAGCAGCCCCAGCTCACCGGGTAGGTCCTACAATGAGCAGTTCTTC. Its protein is CASSPSSPGRSYNEQFF.